The 15 T cell receptor beta chains reported below all come from one sample, sequenced in a study of T cells in Graves' hyperthyroidism and ophthalmopathy. It was RNA transcripts that yielded the amplified TCR beta CDR3 regions. With the HTBI primer set, the TCR CDR3 went through a first round of RT-PCR. TCRdb used MiXCR to reprocess the multiplex PCR reads, holding one entry per CDR3 protein. The sample shows 400,000 to 550,000 distinct CDR3 sequences, 13% to 15% of them seen only once. Sequenced: blood. All receptors come from a woman aged 18 to 35 with Graves' hyperthyroidism.

The J gene is TRBJ2-3, the V gene TRBV7-9; 11 nucleotides match TRBD2. V trimming: 3 bases; J trimming: 2 bases; junction bases outside the gene matches: 10. The CDR3 covers 18 residues. CDR1 and CDR2 (germline): SEHNR, FQNEAQ (reference sequence). The CDR3 region has the DNA TGTGCCAGCAGCTTCCCTAGGGGGACTAGCGGTTCCACAGATACGCAGTATTTT. Protein product: CASSFPRGTSGSTDTQYF.

This clonotype was recorded many times. The chain couples TRBV19 to TRBJ1-5; TRBD1 matches at 10 bases. The CDR3 is 17 amino acids. J lost 0 bases, V lost 3 bases, and 5 bases had no gene match. In germline, CDR1 is LNHDA, CDR2 SQIVND (reference sequence). CDR3 in amino acids: CASSIRQGARSNQPQHF. The CDR3 DNA follows: TGTGCCAGTAGTATTCGACAGGGGGCACGTAGCAATCAGCCCCAGCATTTT.

Worth noting for this clonotype: A read error is possible here, since a much larger clone lies one base away. This rearrangement joins TRBV6-2 or TRBV6-3 to TRBJ1-2, with D unclear. The CDR3 is 13 amino acids. CDR1 and CDR2 (germline): MNHEY, SVGEGT. DNA of the CDR3: TGTGCCAGCAGGGAGACGCTAAACTATGGCCACACCTTC. Its translation: CASRETLNYGHTF.

This clonotype was seen only a few times. This chain links TRBV7-2 with TRBJ2-4; TRBD1 matches 8 bases. The V and J ends lost 5 bases and 1 base, in that order; junction bases with no gene match: 4. The CDR3 has 15 amino acids. Germline V gene data show CDR1 as SGHTA and CDR2 as FQGNSA. The CDR3 spells CASSPRTGAKNIQYF. CDR3 in DNA: TGTGCCAGCAGCCCCCGGACAGGGGCCAAAAACATTCAGTACTTC. Combining the CDR3 with reference TRBV7-2 and TRBJ2-4 gives the whole variable domain GAGVSQSPSNKVTEKGKDVELRCDPISGHTALYWYRQSLGQGLEFLIYFQGNSAPDKSGLPSDRFSAERTGGSVSTLTIQRTQQEDSAVYLCASSPRTGAKNIQYFGAGTRLSVL.

This clonotype appeared many times. The chain is built from TRBV6-5 and TRBJ2-5, with D possibly TRBD1 on 6 matching bases. This CDR3 has 15 residues. V was trimmed by 3 bases and J by 1 base, leaving 12 bases between them. CDR1 is MNHEY, CDR2 SVGAGI, per germline. The CDR3: CASSYRQARQETQYF. The CDR3 coding sequence is TGTGCCAGCAGTTATCGACAGGCCCGCCAAGAGACCCAGTACTTC.

This clonotype was seen ten or more times. This rearrangement joins TRBV12-3 or TRBV12-4 to TRBJ1-6, with D perhaps TRBD1 (6 bases). The V end lost 7 bases, the J end lost 2 bases, and 21 bases lay between the germline ends. This CDR3 has 18 residues. The CDR3 sequence is CASTKKMVGGAYNSPLHF. CDR3 coding DNA: TGTGCCAGCACCAAAAAAATGGTGGGGGGCGCCTATAATTCACCCCTCCACTTT.

This clonotype was seen repeatedly, ten times or more. This chain links TRBV7-2 with TRBJ2-1, with TRBD1 matching 11 bases. CDR1 is SGHTA, CDR2 FQGNSA, per germline. CDR3 length: 17 amino acids. Losses at the gene ends were 2 bases for V and 8 bases for J; bases not matched to a gene: 11. This chain's CDR3 is CASSLLRGTGGNHEQFF. CDR3 nucleotide sequence: TGTGCCAGCAGCTTACTGCGAGGGACAGGGGGAAACCATGAGCAGTTCTTC.

The CDR3 sequence is CASSQLAPGELFF. CDR3 coding DNA: TGTGCCAGCAGCCAACTAGCTCCCGGGGAGCTGTTTTTT. The rearrangement joins TRBV7-3 to TRBJ2-2, with TRBD2 as a possible D gene (6 bases). The V end lost 5 bases, the J end lost 6 bases, and 10 bases lay between the germline ends. Germline V gene sequence: CDR1 SGHTA, CDR2 FQGTGA. The CDR3 is 13 residues long.

This clonotype was counted only a few times. The chain combines TRBV20-1 with TRBJ2-1, with TRBD2 matching over 8 bases. Germline V CDR1 and CDR2: DFQATT, SNEGSKA (reference sequence). This CDR3 is 15 amino acids long. J gave up 4 bases and V 4 bases, and 9 bases lay outside the gene matches. The CDR3 spells CSAKRGSGVYNEQFF. CDR3 sequence (DNA): TGCAGTGCTAAACGGGGTAGCGGGGTATACAATGAGCAGTTCTTC.

Only a few counts were recorded for this clonotype. The chain carries TRBV14 and TRBJ2-5; 7 nucleotides line up with TRBD2. There are 14 residues in the CDR3. V was pared by 4 bases and J by 5 bases, with 7 bases of the junction left unmatched. Looked up from germline, CDR1 is SGHDN and CDR2 is FVKESK. The CDR3 DNA reads TGTGCCAGCAGCCCCACGGGGGGTGGGGAGACCCAGTACTTC. Translating it yields CASSPTGGGETQYF.

This clonotype was counted ten times or more. The genes are TRBV11-1 and TRBJ2-6; D is tentatively TRBD1 or TRBD2 (5 bases each). Trimming took 1 base from V and 3 from J, leaving 13 bases between them. Looked up from germline, CDR1 is SGHAT and CDR2 is FQDESV (reference sequence). The CDR3 runs to 17 residues. The chain's CDR3 is CASSLGQGEYGANVLTF. The CDR3 DNA sequence: TGTGCCAGCAGCTTAGGCCAGGGAGAGTATGGGGCCAACGTCCTGACTTTC.

This clonotype was counted many times. CDR3 protein: CATGSGSQETQYF. DNA for the CDR3: TGTGCCACCGGTAGCGGGTCACAAGAGACCCAGTACTTC. The chain uses TRBV24-1 and TRBJ2-5; 7 bases fit TRBD2. The germline V gene encodes CDR1 KGHDR and CDR2 SFDVKD. The CDR3 totals 13 residues. The V gene end was trimmed by 9 bases and the J gene end by 2 bases; junction bases not matched to a gene: 5.

This clonotype was recorded many times. This chain connects TRBV2 to TRBJ1-5; 10 bases fit TRBD1. V was pared by 6 bases and J by 2 bases, with 16 bases of the junction left unmatched. CDR3 size: 19 residues. The germline V gene encodes CDR1 SNHLY and CDR2 FYNNEI. The CDR3 reads CASRPEDRGICIGNQPQHF. In DNA, the CDR3 is TGTGCCAGCAGGCCCGAGGACAGGGGGATTTGTATCGGCAATCAGCCCCAGCATTTT.

This clonotype was observed many times. The J gene is TRBJ2-7, the V gene TRBV28, with 9 bases aligning to TRBD1. The germline gives CDR1 MDHEN, CDR2 SYDVKM. V gave up 6 bases and J gave up 2 bases; unmatched junction bases: 11. The CDR3 is made up of 16 amino acids. CDR3 in amino acids: CASSPTGTGKAYEQYF. DNA for the CDR3: TGTGCCAGCAGCCCAACCGGGACAGGGAAAGCCTACGAGCAGTACTTC.

This clonotype has a count of ten or more. An end of the junction does not agree with germline; a read error may underlie this. The chain joins TRBV7-2 to TRBJ2-2; D gene uncertain. This CDR3 has 14 residues. CDR1 is SGHTA and CDR2 is FQGNSA in the germline V gene. The CDR3 coding sequence is TGTGCCAGCAGCTTACCGTGGAACGCCGGGGAGCTGTTTTTT. Protein product: CASSLPWNAGELFF.